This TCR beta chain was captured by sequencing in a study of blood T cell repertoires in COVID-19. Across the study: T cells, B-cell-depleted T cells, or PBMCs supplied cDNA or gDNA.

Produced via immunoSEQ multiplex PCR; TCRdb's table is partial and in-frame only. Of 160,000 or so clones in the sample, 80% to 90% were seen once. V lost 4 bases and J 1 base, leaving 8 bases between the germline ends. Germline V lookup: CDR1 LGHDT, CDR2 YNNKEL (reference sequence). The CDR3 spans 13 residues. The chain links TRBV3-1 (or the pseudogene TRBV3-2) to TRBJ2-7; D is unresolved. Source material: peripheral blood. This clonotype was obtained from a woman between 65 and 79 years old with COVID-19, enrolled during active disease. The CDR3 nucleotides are TGTGCCAGCAGCCCACCAGGATCCTACGAGCAGTACTTC. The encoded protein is CASSPPGSYEQYF.